This T cell receptor beta chain is drawn from a study of blood T cell repertoires in COVID-19. Study information: There were acute and convalescent COVID-19 samples, and they came from the United States, Italy and Spain. T cells, B-cell-depleted T cells, or PBMCs provided the cDNA or gDNA that served as material.

V lost 0 bases and J 9 bases, leaving 8 bases between the germline ends. The CDR3 runs 12 residues. From germline, CDR1 is LGHDT and CDR2 YNNKEL (reference sequence). Source study methods: Reference gene primer amplification gave nucleated cell count estimates. Profiled with immunoSEQ multiplex PCR; TCRdb holds only in-frame clones, not every one. V and J calls and clone size are those listed in that table; D and trimming were worked out from the DNA. Of under 150,000 clones in the sample, just over 75% were seen once. This clonotype was obtained from a human donor in a cohort sampled during active COVID-19. Sequenced material: peripheral blood. The chain recombines TRBV3-1 (or the pseudogene TRBV3-2) with TRBJ1-1; D ambiguous. DNA for the CDR3: TGTGCCAGCAGCCAAGATTCGAGGAAAGCTTTCTTT. It translates to CASSQDSRKAFF.